Listed below are T cell receptor beta chains from one sample, sequenced in a study of cytomegalovirus exposure and HLA in healthy donors. Repertoires were generated with immunoSEQ multiplex PCR, while TCRdb's copy carries only in-frame clones and drops some. This sample carries around 170,000 clones, about 84% of them seen once, and the ten largest clones take 1% to 1.5%. The specimen was PBMCs. The receptors derive from a man in his fifties in good health and CMV-seropositive. Each CDR3 is given with its conserved first and last residue.

V	J	CDR3
TRBV6-1	TRBJ2-7	CASSESWTGIYEQYF
TRBV28	TRBJ1-1	CASSLLAGGGGTEAFF
TRBV7-2	TRBJ1-5	CASSRTGLRDREPQHF
TRBV5-1	TRBJ2-1	CASSFPGQGATYEQFF
TRBV10-3	TRBJ1-2	CAISDGGARYGYTF
TRBV2	TRBJ2-5	CASSPDWGQETQYF
TRBV1	TRBJ1-2	CTGQGGYGYTF
TRBV2	TRBJ2-5	CASSGFRQGRSETQYF
TRBV27	TRBJ2-1	CASTGQGARNEQFF
TRBV5-1	TRBJ1-1	CASSLGDRAEAFF
TRBV29-1	TRBJ1-4	CSVGQGRDEKLFF
TRBV28	TRBJ2-7	CASRVNDRGGSYEQYF
TRBV5-5	TRBJ1-1	CASSWGDGHTEAFF
TRBV18	TRBJ2-3	CASSFGQGSTDTQYF
TRBV4-3	TRBJ2-7	CASSQDKGASGYNEQYF
TRBV28	TRBJ2-7	CASRLTGIVAGSIPYEQYF
TRBV5-1	TRBJ1-6	CASSPETGPPWNSPLHF
TRBV5-1	TRBJ1-1	CASSLGGTDTEAFF
TRBV10-3	TRBJ2-7	CAITSGTISYEQYF
TRBV10-3	TRBJ2-3	CAISRQASGSSDTQYF
TRBV19	TRBJ2-7	CASSRGGLWGDEQYF
TRBV11-2	TRBJ1-5	CASSLGGQYFQPQHF